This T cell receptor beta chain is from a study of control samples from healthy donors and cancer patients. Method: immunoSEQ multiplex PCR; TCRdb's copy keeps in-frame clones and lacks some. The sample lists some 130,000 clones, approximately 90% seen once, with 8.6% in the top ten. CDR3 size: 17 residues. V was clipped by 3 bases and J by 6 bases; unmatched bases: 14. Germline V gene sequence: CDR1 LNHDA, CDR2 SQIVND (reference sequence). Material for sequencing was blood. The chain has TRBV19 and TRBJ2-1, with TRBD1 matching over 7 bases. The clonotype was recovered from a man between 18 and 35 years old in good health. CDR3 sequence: CASSIPDPRQGINEQFF. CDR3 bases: TGTGCCAGTAGTATCCCCGACCCCCGACAGGGAATCAATGAGCAGTTCTTC.